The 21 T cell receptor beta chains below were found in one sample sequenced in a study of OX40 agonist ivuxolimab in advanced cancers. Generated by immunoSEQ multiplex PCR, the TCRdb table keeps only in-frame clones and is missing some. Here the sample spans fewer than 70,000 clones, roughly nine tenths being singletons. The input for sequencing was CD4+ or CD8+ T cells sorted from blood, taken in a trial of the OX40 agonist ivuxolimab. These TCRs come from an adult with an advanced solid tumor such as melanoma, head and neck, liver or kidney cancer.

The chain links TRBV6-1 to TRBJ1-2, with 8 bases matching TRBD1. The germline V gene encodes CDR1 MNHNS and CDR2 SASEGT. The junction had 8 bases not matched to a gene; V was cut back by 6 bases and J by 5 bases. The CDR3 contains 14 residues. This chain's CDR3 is CASRDQQGAYGYTF. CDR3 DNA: TGTGCCAGCAGAGACCAGCAGGGGGCTTATGGCTACACCTTC.

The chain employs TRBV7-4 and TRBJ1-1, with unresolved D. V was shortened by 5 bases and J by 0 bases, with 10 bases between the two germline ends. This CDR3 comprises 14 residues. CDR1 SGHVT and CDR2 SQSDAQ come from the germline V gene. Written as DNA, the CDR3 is TGTGCCAGCAGCGTGGACCCCATGAACACTGAAGCTTTCTTT. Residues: CASSVDPMNTEAFF.

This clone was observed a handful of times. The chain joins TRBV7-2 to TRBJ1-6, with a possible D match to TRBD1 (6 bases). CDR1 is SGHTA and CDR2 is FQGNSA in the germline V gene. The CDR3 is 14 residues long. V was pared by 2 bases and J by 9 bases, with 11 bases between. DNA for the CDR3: TGTGCCAGCAGCTTACTGGGGGCCGGTTCACCCCTCCACTTT. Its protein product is CASSLLGAGSPLHF.

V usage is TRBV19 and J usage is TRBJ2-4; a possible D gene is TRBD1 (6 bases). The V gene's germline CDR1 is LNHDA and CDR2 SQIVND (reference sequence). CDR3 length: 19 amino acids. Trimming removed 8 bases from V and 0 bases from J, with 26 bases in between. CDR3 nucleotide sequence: TGTGCCAGTTCCAACAAAGGTCCGGTACAGGGAATAGCCAAAAACATTCAGTACTTC. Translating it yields CASSNKGPVQGIAKNIQYF.

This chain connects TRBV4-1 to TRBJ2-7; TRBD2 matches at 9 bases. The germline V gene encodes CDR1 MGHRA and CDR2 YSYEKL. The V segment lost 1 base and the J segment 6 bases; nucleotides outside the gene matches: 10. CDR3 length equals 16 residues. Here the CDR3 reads CASSQVGGRAAIEQYF. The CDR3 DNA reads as TGCGCCAGCAGCCAAGTGGGCGGGAGGGCCGCTATCGAGCAGTACTTC.

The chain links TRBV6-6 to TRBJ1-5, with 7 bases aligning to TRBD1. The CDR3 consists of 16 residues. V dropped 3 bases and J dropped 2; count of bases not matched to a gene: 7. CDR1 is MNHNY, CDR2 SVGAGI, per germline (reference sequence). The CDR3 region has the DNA TGTGCCAGCAGTTATGGTCAGGGGGGCGGCAATCAGCCCCAGCATTTT. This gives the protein CASSYGQGGGNQPQHF.

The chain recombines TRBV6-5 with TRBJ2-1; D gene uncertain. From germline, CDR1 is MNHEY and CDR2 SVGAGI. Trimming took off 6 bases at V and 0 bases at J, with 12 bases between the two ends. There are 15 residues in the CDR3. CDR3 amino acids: CASRGDGSSYNEQFF. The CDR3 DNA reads TGTGCCAGCAGGGGCGACGGAAGCTCCTACAATGAGCAGTTCTTC.

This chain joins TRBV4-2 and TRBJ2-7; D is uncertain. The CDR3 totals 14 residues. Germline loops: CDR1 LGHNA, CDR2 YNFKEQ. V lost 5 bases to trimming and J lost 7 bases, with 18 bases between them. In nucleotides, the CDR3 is TGTGCCAGCAGCTTGGATAAGATCCTTGGGGAGCAGTACTTC. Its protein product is CASSLDKILGEQYF.

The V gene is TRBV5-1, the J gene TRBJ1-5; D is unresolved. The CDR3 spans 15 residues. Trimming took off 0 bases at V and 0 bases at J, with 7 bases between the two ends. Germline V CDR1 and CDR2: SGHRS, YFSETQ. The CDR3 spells CASSLDGDSNQPQHF. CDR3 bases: TGCGCCAGCAGCTTGGACGGGGATAGCAATCAGCCCCAGCATTTT.

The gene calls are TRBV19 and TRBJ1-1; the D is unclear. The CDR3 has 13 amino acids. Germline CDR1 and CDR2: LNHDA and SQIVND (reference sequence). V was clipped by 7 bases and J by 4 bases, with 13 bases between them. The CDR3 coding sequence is TGTGCCAGTAACAACGTCTTTGGCACTGAAGCTTTCTTT. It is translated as CASNNVFGTEAFF.

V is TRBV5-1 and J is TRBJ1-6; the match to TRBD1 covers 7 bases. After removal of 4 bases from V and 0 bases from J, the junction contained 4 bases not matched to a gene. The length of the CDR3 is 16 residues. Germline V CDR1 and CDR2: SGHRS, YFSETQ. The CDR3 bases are TGCGCCAGCAGCCAGACAGGGAGCTCCTATAATTCACCCCTCCACTTT. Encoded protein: CASSQTGSSYNSPLHF. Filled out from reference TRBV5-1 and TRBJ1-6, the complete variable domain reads KAGVTQTPRYLIKTRGQQVTLSCSPISGHRSVSWYQQTPGQGLQFLFEYFSETQRNKGNFPGRFSGRQFSNSRSEMNVSTLELGDSALYLCASSQTGSSYNSPLHFGNGTRLTVT.

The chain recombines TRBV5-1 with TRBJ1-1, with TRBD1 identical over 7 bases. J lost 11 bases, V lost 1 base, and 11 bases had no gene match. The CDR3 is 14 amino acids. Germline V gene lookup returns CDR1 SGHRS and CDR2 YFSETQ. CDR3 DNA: TGCGCCAGCAGCTTGAGACGAGGTGGACAGGAGGCTTTCTTT. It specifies CASSLRRGGQEAFF.

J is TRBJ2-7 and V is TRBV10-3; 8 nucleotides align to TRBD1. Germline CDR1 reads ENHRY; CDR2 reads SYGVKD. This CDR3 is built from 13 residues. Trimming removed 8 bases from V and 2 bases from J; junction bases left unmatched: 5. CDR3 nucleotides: TGTGCCATCGGGACAGGAGATACCTACGAGCAGTACTTC. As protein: CAIGTGDTYEQYF.

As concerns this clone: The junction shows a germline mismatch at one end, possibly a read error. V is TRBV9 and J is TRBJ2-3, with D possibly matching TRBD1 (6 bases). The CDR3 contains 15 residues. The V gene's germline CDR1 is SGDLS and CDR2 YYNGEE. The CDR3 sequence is CASSVAGPTTGTQYF. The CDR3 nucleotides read TGTGCCAGCAGCGTAGCGGGCCCCACGACAGGTACGCAGTATTTT. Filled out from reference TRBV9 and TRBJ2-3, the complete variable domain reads DSGVTQTPKHLITATGQRVTLRCSPRSGDLSVYWYQQSLDQGLQFLIQYYNGEERAKGNILERFSAQQFPDLHSELNLSSLELGDSALYFCASSVAGPTTGTQYFGPGTRLTVL.

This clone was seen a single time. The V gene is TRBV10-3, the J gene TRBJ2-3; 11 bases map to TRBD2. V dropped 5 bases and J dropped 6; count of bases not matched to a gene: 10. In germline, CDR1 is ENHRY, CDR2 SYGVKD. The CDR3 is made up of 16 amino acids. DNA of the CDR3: TGTGCCATCAGTTACGTTGTAGCGGGAGGGCCCGATACGCAGTATTTT. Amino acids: CAISYVVAGGPDTQYF.

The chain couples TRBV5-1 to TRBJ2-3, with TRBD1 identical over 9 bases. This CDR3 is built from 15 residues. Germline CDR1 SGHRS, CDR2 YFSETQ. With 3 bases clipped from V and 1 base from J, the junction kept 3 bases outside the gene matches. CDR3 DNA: TGCGCCAGCAGCTGGGGACAGGGTGGCACAGATACGCAGTATTTT. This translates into CASSWGQGGTDTQYF.

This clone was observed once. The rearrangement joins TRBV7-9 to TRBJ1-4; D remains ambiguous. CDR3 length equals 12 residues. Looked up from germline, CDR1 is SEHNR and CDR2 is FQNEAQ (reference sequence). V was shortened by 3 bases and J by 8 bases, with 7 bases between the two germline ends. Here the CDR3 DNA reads TGTGCCAGCAGCTTCCAGGAGGAAAAACTGTTTTTT. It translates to CASSFQEEKLFF.

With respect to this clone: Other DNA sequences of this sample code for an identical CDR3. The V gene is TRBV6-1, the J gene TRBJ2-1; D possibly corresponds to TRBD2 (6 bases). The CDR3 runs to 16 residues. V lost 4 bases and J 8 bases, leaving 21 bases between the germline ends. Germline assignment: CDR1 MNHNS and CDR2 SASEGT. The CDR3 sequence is CASSARLAGRLDEQFF. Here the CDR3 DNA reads TGTGCCAGCAGTGCTAGACTGGCGGGAAGGTTAGATGAGCAGTTCTTC.

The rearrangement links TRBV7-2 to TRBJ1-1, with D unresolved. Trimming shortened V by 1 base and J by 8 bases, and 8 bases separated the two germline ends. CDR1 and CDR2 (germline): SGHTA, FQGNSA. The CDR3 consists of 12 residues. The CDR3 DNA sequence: TGTGCCAGCAGCTTAGGACTTACAGAAGCTTTCTTT. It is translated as CASSLGLTEAFF.

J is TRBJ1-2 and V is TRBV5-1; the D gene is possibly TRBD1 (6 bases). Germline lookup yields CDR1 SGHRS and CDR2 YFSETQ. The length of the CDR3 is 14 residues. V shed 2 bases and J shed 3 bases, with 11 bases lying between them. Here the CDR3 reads CASSFDRLDYGYTF. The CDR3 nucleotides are TGCGCCAGCAGCTTTGACAGGCTGGACTATGGCTACACCTTC.

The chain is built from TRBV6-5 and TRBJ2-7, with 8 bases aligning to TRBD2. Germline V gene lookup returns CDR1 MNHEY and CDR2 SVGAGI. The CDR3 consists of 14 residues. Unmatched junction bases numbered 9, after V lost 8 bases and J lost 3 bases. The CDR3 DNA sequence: TGTGCCAGCCGGCGGGGGGCGTCAAGCTACGAGCAGTACTTC. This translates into CASRRGASSYEQYF.